The rows below give T cell receptor beta chains drawn from one sample of a study of T cell responses to AZD1222 COVID-19 vaccine. TCRdb's table, derived via immunoSEQ multiplex PCR, lists solely in-frame clones and lacks some. The sample lists about 89,000 clones, 89% occurring once. The sample consisted of peripheral blood, taken 28 days after the second AZD1222 dose. The receptors originated from an adult who received the AZD1222 COVID-19 vaccine. The conserved cysteine and the conserved F or W are not part of the CDR3 here.

TRBV7-8	TRBJ1-2	ASSPTGMNYGYT
TRBV5-4	TRBJ1-2	ASSSPDRNYGYT
TRBV7-9	TRBJ2-7	ASSLSYEQY
TRBV5-1	TRBJ1-3	ASSLQRENSGNTIY
TRBV11-2	TRBJ2-2	ASSSRTSGGANTGELF
TRBV29-1	TRBJ1-5	SVLTGGNQPQH
TRBV30	TRBJ1-1	AWSDTEAF
TRBV28	TRBJ1-2	ASSFRANYGYT
TRBV6-2/TRBV6-3	TRBJ1-1	ASSQRRNTEAF
TRBV5-1	TRBJ2-7	ASKGHLYEQY
TRBV7-2	TRBJ1-5	ASSFTGVYQPQH
TRBV5-1	TRBJ1-4	ASRQDAGEKLF
TRBV7-2	TRBJ1-4	ATGRGTNEKLF
TRBV5-3	TRBJ2-7	ARSLGGLAGNEQY
TRBV5-4	TRBJ1-1	ASSLNRQGNTEAF
TRBV6-5	TRBJ1-3	ASSFGGGGNTIY
TRBV6-5	TRBJ2-7	ASSYARLGTEQY
TRBV6-5	TRBJ1-5	ASSSTRDQPQH
TRBV6-5	TRBJ1-2	ATSAKGGYT
TRBV6-5	TRBJ1-2	ASSYEGHGYT
TRBV14	TRBJ1-6	ASSQEQGAFYNSPLH
TRBV14	TRBJ1-2	ASSRLVYGYT
TRBV18	TRBJ1-1	ASSPLGGQGNTEAF
TRBV5-1	TRBJ2-5	ASSFLGNQETQY
TRBV2	TRBJ1-5	ASRGSGRGQPQH
TRBV27	TRBJ1-1	ASTAGTGGYTEAF
TRBV4-2	TRBJ2-2	ASSQGRVGELF
TRBV7-3	TRBJ2-7	ASSSQGARY
TRBV4-1	TRBJ1-4	ASSRSGAGWKEKLF
TRBV12-3/TRBV12-4	TRBJ1-2	ASRMEEAYGYT
TRBV5-1	TRBJ2-2	ATTLFSGAGSITGELF
TRBV5-1	TRBJ1-6	ASSGTLDRYNSPLH
TRBV19	TRBJ1-1	ASSIGRTEAF
TRBV5-5	TRBJ1-2	ASSGGQIPTYT
TRBV5-1	TRBJ1-1	ASSVTGNLGTEAF
TRBV27	TRBJ1-1	ASSYDRIGEKTEAF
TRBV30	TRBJ1-1	AWKDRPRFTEAF
TRBV3-1/TRBV3-2	TRBJ1-4	ASSAWDRENEKLF
TRBV15	TRBJ1-3	AIRDNSGNTIY
TRBV5-1	TRBJ2-5	ASSLSTSGGQETQY
TRBV6-5	TRBJ2-3	ASRGPSTDTQY
TRBV3-1/TRBV3-2	TRBJ1-1	ASGQNTFKGWAEAF
TRBV20-1	TRBJ1-5	SASIQGQTISQPQH
TRBV3-1/TRBV3-2	TRBJ1-1	ASTHRARNTEAF
TRBV5-1	TRBJ1-5	ASLPALGGEEQPQH
TRBV30	TRBJ1-5	AWSASSNQPQH
TRBV7-9	TRBJ1-2	ASRTTGDEYGYT
TRBV6-1	TRBJ1-5	ASSDGDNQPQH
TRBV30	TRBJ2-4	AWSASGWAKNIQY
TRBV3-1/TRBV3-2	TRBJ1-5	ASSPSVRGGNQPQH
TRBV28	TRBJ2-7	ASSLWGGTYEQY